This TCR beta chain originates from a study of cytomegalovirus exposure and HLA in healthy donors. Study context: As an earlier analysis found, some 170 million T cells yielded some 120 million unique TCR beta sequences.

Germline values: CDR1 MRHNA, CDR2 SNTAGT. The CDR3 is made up of 15 amino acids. V shed 4 bases and J shed 2 bases, with 12 bases lying between them. Findings of the study overall: According to the study, 180 or so TCR beta chains were cytomegalovirus-associated. Excluded: some indistinguishable V segments such as TRBV6-2 and TRBV6-3.

Concerning this clone: Its antigen is not known.

Researchers ran the PCR with 60 Vbeta and 13 Jbeta primers. The protocol was immunoSEQ multiplex PCR, while the TCRdb copy is restricted to in-frame clones and leaves out a portion. Among tens of thousands of clones listed, more than 70% were seen once. The clonotype originates from a man aged 55 to 70 in good health and CMV-seronegative. The V and J genes are TRBV6-4 and TRBJ1-5, with D perhaps matching TRBD1 (5 bases). Input material: PBMCs. The CDR3: CASSVTSGGNQPQHF. DNA of the CDR3: TGTGCCAGCAGTGTCACCTCGGGGGGCAATCAGCCCCAGCATTTT.